This T cell receptor beta chain emerged from a study of T cell responses to AZD1222 COVID-19 vaccine. Study-wide results and caveats: Unmutated variant regions reportedly attract nearly half of all spike-specific TCRs. Recipients of two AZD1222 doses showed rising Spike-specific TCR breadth and depth. It should be noted that donors were predominantly white British and more often female, and clonal diversity was possibly underestimated. Spike as a whole was targeted by vaccine-associated CD4 TCRs, dominant at 160-218 and 743-854.

Germline CDR1 reads SNHLY; CDR2 reads FYNNEI. The CDR3 has 13 amino acids. V gave up 8 bases and J gave up 2 bases, with 13 bases separating them. Concerning this clone itself: Its antigen is unknown.

Produced via immunoSEQ multiplex PCR; TCRdb's table is partial and in-frame only. The table has 170,000 or so clones, 90% to 95% seen once. This chain uses TRBV2 with TRBJ2-7; D might be TRBD1 (6 bases). The sequenced sample was peripheral blood, obtained 28 days after the second dose of the MenACWY control vaccine. The clonotype originates from an adult who received the MenACWY meningococcal vaccine as a control. The CDR3 is CASRTGFAYEQYF. For the CDR3, the DNA is TGTGCCAGCCGAACAGGGTTTGCCTACGAGCAGTACTTC.